The 14 T cell receptor beta chains below were found in one sample sequenced in a study of breast tumors, draining lymph nodes, adjacent tissues. TCRdb passed the multiplex PCR reads through MiXCR, listing each CDR3 protein once. This sample has around 250,000 distinct CDR3 sequences, with less than 35% found just once. Samples came from axillary lymph nodes draining the breast cancer. Sequenced material: axillary lymph node tissue. The receptor source for this set is a female donor with breast cancer. Some clones in this sample may be carry-over from other donors' samples.

This chain's CDR3 is CASSPTPPGTYSGANVLTF. In DNA form, the CDR3 reads TGTGCCAGCTCACCTACCCCCCCGGGTACATACTCTGGGGCCAACGTCCTGACTTTC. The rearrangement links TRBV18 to TRBJ2-6, with D uncertain. Trimming removed 3 bases from V and 0 bases from J, with 18 bases in between. There are 19 residues in the CDR3. Per germline, CDR1 KGHSH and CDR2 LQKENI.

The table lists this clonotype with a few counts. V usage is TRBV7-2 and J usage is TRBJ2-4; D is ambiguous. From germline, CDR1 is SGHTA and CDR2 FQGNSA. Between the trimmed V and J ends, which lost 3 bases and 2 bases, there was a span of 11 bases. The CDR3 is 15 residues long. The CDR3 spells CASSFTTRTKNIQYF. The CDR3, as DNA: TGTGCCAGCAGCTTTACGACGCGGACCAAAAACATTCAGTACTTC. The full variable domain, with the rest looked up from reference TRBV7-2 and TRBJ2-4, is GAGVSQSPSNKVTEKGKDVELRCDPISGHTALYWYRQSLGQGLEFLIYFQGNSAPDKSGLPSDRFSAERTGGSVSTLTIQRTQQEDSAVYLCASSFTTRTKNIQYFGAGTRLSVL.

This clonotype was counted at least ten times. The chain links TRBV15 to TRBJ1-5; a possible D gene is TRBD1 (5 bases). CDR3 length: 15 amino acids. The V end was cut by 0 bases, the J end by 5 bases, with 11 bases between. Germline CDR1 is LNHNV and CDR2 is YYDKDF (reference sequence). The CDR3 bases are TGTGCCACCAGCAGAGACCCGGCAGGGTATCAGCCCCAGCATTTT. Translated, it gives CATSRDPAGYQPQHF. The variable domain in full, completed from reference TRBV15 and TRBJ1-5, reads DAMVIQNPRYQVTQFGKPVTLSCSQTLNHNVMYWYQQKSSQAPKLLFHYYDKDFNNEADTPDNFQSRRPNTSFCFLDIRSPGLGDTAMYLCATSRDPAGYQPQHFGDGTRLSIL.

This clonotype was counted a few times. This chain connects TRBV6-1 to TRBJ1-5; a weak D match, TRBD1 (6 bases). Trimming took off 6 bases at V and 5 bases at J, with 17 bases between the two ends. CDR1 MNHNS and CDR2 SASEGT come from the germline V gene. The CDR3 covers 15 residues. DNA of the CDR3: TGTGCCAGCAGGCTGCCGGGACATCTCTATCAGCCCCAGCATTTT. Protein: CASRLPGHLYQPQHF.

The V call is TRBV7-7, the J call TRBJ2-5; D perhaps matches TRBD2 (6 bases). This CDR3 contains 12 residues. Germline lookup yields CDR1 SSHAT and CDR2 FNYEAQ (reference sequence). The CDR3 DNA is TGTGCTAGAGCTCTCCGGGGGGAGACCCAGTACTTC. Translated, it gives CARALRGETQYF.

V gene TRBV19 combines with J gene TRBJ1-3; TRBD1 might be the D (5 bases). The germline CDR1 and CDR2 sequences are LNHDA and SQIVND (reference sequence). V lost 5 bases, J lost 7 bases, and 12 bases lay in between. This CDR3 spans 13 amino acids. The CDR3 nucleotides are TGTGCCAGTAGTCCCGAGGCAGGGAACACCATATATTTT. Amino acids: CASSPEAGNTIYF.

This clonotype was observed many times. This chain links TRBV25-1 with TRBJ2-1; D is possibly TRBD1 (6 bases). Per germline, CDR1 MGHDK and CDR2 SYGVNS. The CDR3 totals 13 residues. V lost 6 bases, J lost 4 bases, and 10 bases lay in between. In DNA, the CDR3 is TGTGCCAGCAGAACCGGGACATACAATGAGCAGTTCTTC. It specifies CASRTGTYNEQFF.

This clonotype was recorded many times. This chain links TRBV19 with TRBJ2-7; D uncertain. The V gene lost 8 bases and the J gene lost 4 bases, with 0 bases spanning the gap. The CDR3 spans 8 residues. Germline values: CDR1 LNHDA, CDR2 SQIVND (reference sequence). The CDR3 DNA reads as TGTGCCAGTTACGAGCAGTACTTC. Amino acid sequence: CASYEQYF. Complete variable domain (other parts from reference TRBV19 and TRBJ2-7): DGGITQSPKYLFRKEGQNVTLSCEQNLNHDAMYWYRQDPGQGLRLIYYSQIVNDFQKGDIAEGYSVSREKKESFPLTVTSAQKNPTAFYLCASYEQYFGPGTRLTVT.

The chain recombines TRBV11-1 with TRBJ1-4; TRBD1 matches 7 bases. This CDR3 has 16 amino acids. Per germline, CDR1 SGHAT and CDR2 FQDESV (reference sequence). Trimming removed 4 bases from V and 7 bases from J; junction bases left unmatched: 12. The CDR3 loop is CASSSLSDRVGEKLFF. The CDR3 nucleotides are TGTGCCAGCAGCTCACTTTCTGACAGGGTGGGTGAAAAACTGTTTTTT.

This clonotype was recorded many times. One junction end does not reproduce the germline sequence, and a read error may be involved. The chain uses TRBV7-7 and TRBJ2-5; 9 bases fit TRBD2. Germline CDR1 reads SSHAT; CDR2 reads FNYEAQ (reference sequence). This CDR3 has 15 residues. CDR3 DNA sequence: TGTGCTAGCAGCTTAGGCGGGGGGGCAGGGGAGACCCAGTACTTC. It codes for CASSLGGGAGETQYF.

This clonotype was found many times. The rearrangement links TRBV10-3 to TRBJ2-7, with 9 nucleotides matching TRBD1. V lost 10 bases, J lost 3 bases, and 10 bases stayed unmatched. From germline, CDR1 is ENHRY and CDR2 SYGVKD. CDR3 length: 14 residues. The CDR3 is CATGPGQGLYEQYF. The CDR3 DNA reads TGTGCCACAGGGCCGGGACAGGGACTCTACGAGCAGTACTTC.

This clonotype was found a few times. Since a much larger clone is just one base distant, this may be a read error. J is TRBJ2-5 and V is TRBV7-6; perhaps TRBD2 as D (6 bases). This CDR3 spans 15 amino acids. Germline assignment: CDR1 SGHVS and CDR2 FNYEAQ. The CDR3 sequence is CASSLGAGFRETQHF. DNA for the CDR3: TGTGCCAGCAGCTTGGGCGCAGGGTTTCGGGAGACCCAGCACTTC.

In this sample, this clonotype turned up many times. This chain connects TRBV4-1 to TRBJ2-5, with D possibly TRBD2 on 6 matching bases. V lost 0 bases, J lost 7 bases, and 15 bases lay in between. Germline CDR1 and CDR2: MGHRA and YSYEKL. This CDR3 has 15 amino acids. CDR3 loop: CASSQENAGSGTQYF. The CDR3 DNA sequence: TGCGCCAGCAGCCAAGAGAATGCGGGGTCAGGGACCCAGTACTTC.

This clonotype was seen ten or more times. The rearrangement uses TRBV5-6 and TRBJ1-3, with a possible D match to TRBD1 (6 bases). The CDR3 sequence is 18 residues long. Germline assignment: CDR1 SGHDT and CDR2 YYEEEE. The ends were cut back, 2 bases at V and 1 base at J, with 19 bases in the middle. CDR3 bases: TGTGCCAGCAGCTTTAGGGGGATTACACGAGAGTCTGGAAACACCATATATTTT. Residues: CASSFRGITRESGNTIYF.